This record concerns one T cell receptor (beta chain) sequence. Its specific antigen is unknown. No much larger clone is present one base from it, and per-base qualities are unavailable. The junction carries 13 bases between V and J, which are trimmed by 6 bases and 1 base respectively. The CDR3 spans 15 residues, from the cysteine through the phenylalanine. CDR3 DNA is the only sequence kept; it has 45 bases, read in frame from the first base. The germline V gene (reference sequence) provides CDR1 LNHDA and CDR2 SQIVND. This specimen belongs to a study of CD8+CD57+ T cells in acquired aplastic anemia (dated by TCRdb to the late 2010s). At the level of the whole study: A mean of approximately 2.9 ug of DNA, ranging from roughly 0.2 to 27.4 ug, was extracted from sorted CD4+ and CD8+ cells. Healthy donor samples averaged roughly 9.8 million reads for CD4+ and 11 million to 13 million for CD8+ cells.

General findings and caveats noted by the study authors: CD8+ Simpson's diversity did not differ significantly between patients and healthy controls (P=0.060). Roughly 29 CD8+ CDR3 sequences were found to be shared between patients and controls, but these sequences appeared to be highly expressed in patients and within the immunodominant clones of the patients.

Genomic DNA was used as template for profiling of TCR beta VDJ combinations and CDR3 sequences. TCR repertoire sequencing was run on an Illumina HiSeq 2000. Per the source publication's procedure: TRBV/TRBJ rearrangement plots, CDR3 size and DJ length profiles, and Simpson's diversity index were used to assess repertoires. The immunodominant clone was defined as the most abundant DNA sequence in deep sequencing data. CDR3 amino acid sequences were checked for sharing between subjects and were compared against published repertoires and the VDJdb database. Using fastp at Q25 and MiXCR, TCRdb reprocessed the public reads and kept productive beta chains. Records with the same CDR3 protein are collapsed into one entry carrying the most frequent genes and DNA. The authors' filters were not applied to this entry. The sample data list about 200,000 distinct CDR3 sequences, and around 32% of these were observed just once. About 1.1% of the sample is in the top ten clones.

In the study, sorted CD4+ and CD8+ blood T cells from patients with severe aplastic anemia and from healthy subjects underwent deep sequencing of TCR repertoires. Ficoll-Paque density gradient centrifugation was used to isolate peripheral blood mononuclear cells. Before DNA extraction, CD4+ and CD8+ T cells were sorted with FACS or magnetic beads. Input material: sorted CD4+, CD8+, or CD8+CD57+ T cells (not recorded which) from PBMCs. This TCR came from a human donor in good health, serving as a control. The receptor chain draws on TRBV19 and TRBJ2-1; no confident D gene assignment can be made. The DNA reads TGTGCCAGTAGCGCCTTCGGCGATTCCTACAATGAGCAGTTCTTC. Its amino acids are CASSAFGDSYNEQFF.